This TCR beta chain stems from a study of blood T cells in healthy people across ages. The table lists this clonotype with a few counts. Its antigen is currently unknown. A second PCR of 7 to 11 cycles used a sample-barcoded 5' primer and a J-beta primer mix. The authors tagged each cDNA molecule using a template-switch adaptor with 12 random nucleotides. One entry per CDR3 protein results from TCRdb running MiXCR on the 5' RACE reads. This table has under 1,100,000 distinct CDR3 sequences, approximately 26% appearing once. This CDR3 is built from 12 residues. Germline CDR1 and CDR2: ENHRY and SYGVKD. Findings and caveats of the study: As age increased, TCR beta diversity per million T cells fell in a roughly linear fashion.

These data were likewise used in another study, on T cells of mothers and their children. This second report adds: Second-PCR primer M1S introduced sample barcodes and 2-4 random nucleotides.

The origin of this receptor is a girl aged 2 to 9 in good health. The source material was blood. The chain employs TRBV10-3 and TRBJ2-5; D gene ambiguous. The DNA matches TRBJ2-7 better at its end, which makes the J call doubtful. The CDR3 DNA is TGTGCCATCAGTGGAGAAAGAAACGAGCAGTACTTC. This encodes CAISGERNEQYF.